Below, one T cell receptor (beta chain) is given with its context. Its antigen is still unknown. Germline V CDR1 and CDR2: SQVTM, ANQGSEA. The CDR3 consists of 12 residues. V gave up 5 bases and J gave up 9 bases, with 14 bases separating them. Libraries of TCR beta came from quantitative 5'-RACE with molecular barcodes. TCRdb re-derived calls from the 5' RACE reads in MiXCR, one entry per CDR3 protein. The sample shows approximately 140,000 distinct CDR3 sequences, about 8% of them seen only once. The sample belongs to a study of CD8 T cells in ankylosing spondylitis. Findings and limits, study-wide: Significant enrichment of disease-linked clones was reportedly seen in matched ankylosing spondylitis synovial fluid. A motif of roughly eight highly homologous TCR beta variants was seen as apparently characteristic of ankylosing spondylitis blood.

The specimen sequenced was synovial fluid, either unsorted or a sorted T cell fraction (not recorded which). This chain joins TRBV29-1 and TRBJ2-1, with D maybe TRBD1 (6 bases). This receptor was taken from a male donor with ankylosing spondylitis. CDR3 sequence reads: CSVNRVGGEQFF. For the CDR3, the DNA is TGCAGCGTTAACAGGGTAGGCGGTGAGCAGTTCTTC.